A single sample gave rise to the 29 T cell receptor beta chains below, sequenced in a study of neoadjuvant anti-PD-1 for oral cavity cancer (dated by TCRdb to the early 2020s). According to the study, the label for this sample's time point signals: after neoadjuvant nivolumab, at surgical resection. Library preparation employed the immunoSEQ multiplex PCR assay. Here the immuneACCESS table is served through TCRdb, limited to in-frame sequences with V and J called. Missing clones are a known gap in these copies; in checked studies unresolved V genes cover under half, and the rest lacks a known reason. The sample contains about 12,000 clones, 70% to 75% of them found a single time. The top ten clones comprise roughly 2.8% of the sample. The sequenced sample was PBMCs, obtained after nivolumab (anti-PD-1) treatment. The receptors stem from a person between 40 and 85 years old with oral cavity squamous cell carcinoma.

The CDR3 nucleotides read TGCGCCAGCAGCCGGGGACTAGCGGGAGGGACCTACAATGAGCAGTTCTTC. Protein sequence: CASSRGLAGGTYNEQFF. The V and J genes are TRBV4-1 and TRBJ2-1; 16 positions match TRBD2. Germline trimming cut 4 bases from V and 2 bases from J; bases unmatched to any gene: 2. Germline V gene data show CDR1 as MGHRA and CDR2 as YSYEKL. This CDR3 is built from 17 residues.

The table lists this clone with a count of one. The chain links TRBV2 to TRBJ2-1, with D unresolved. The V gene lost 6 bases and the J gene lost 3 bases, with 6 bases spanning the gap. Germline lookup yields CDR1 SNHLY and CDR2 FYNNEI. The CDR3 loop spans 12 amino acids. CDR3 loop: CASRQHYNEQFF. CDR3 bases: TGTGCCAGCAGGCAACACTACAATGAGCAGTTCTTC.

The V call is TRBV7-3, the J call TRBJ1-2, with D unclear. Germline V gene data show CDR1 as SGHTA and CDR2 as FQGTGA. V lost 0 bases, J lost 7 bases, and 18 bases lay in between. The CDR3 is 16 amino acids. CDR3 coding DNA: TGTGCCAGCAGCTTAACGCCTGAGACGGGCCCGGGTGGCTACACCTTC. Protein product: CASSLTPETGPGGYTF. Filled out from reference TRBV7-3 and TRBJ1-2, the complete variable domain reads GAGVSQTPSNKVTEKGKYVELRCDPISGHTALYWYRQSLGQGPEFLIYFQGTGAADDSGLPNDRFFAVRPEGSVSTLKIQRTERGDSAVYLCASSLTPETGPGGYTFGSGTRLTVV.

This clone was counted between two and nine times. The chain's CDR3 is CASSPYRGPNTGELFF. The CDR3 DNA sequence: TGCGCCAGCAGCCCTTATCGAGGACCTAACACCGGGGAGCTGTTTTTT. V and J are TRBV4-1 and TRBJ2-2; unclear D gene. CDR1 and CDR2 from the germline V gene are MGHRA and YSYEKL. Trimming took 4 bases from V and 2 from J, leaving 14 bases between them. The CDR3 contains 16 residues.

This clone was seen only a few times. The chain is built from TRBV4-1 and TRBJ1-2; D is possibly TRBD1 (6 bases). Germline CDR1 and CDR2: MGHRA and YSYEKL. V dropped 0 bases and J dropped 5 bases, with 16 bases sitting between them. This CDR3 has 16 residues. The CDR3 region has the DNA TGCGCCAGCAGCCAAGATCTTTTGCAGGGGCAGTATGGCTACACCTTC. It translates to CASSQDLLQGQYGYTF.

The chain links TRBV5-5 to TRBJ1-2; D call uncertain. The CDR3 sequence is 12 residues long. V lost 1 base, J lost 6 bases, and 7 bases lay in between. Germline V gene sequence: CDR1 SGHKS, CDR2 YYEKEE (reference sequence). The DNA of the CDR3 is TGTGCCAGCAGCTTGTTCATCGATGGCTACACCTTC. This sequence encodes CASSLFIDGYTF.

The chain links TRBV6-5 to TRBJ2-7; unclear D gene. V dropped 6 bases and J dropped 7 bases, with 16 bases sitting between them. The CDR3 is 13 amino acids. Germline V gene lookup returns CDR1 MNHEY and CDR2 SVGAGI. The CDR3 DNA is TGTGCCAGCAGCCCATATACCCGGGCGGAGCAGTACTTC. It is translated as CASSPYTRAEQYF.

This chain connects TRBV7-9 to TRBJ2-1; D assignment may be TRBD1 or TRBD2 (6 bases each). There are 15 residues in the CDR3. Trimming pared 5 bases from V and 3 bases from J, leaving 14 bases between. CDR1 and CDR2 from the germline V gene are SEHNR and FQNEAQ (reference sequence). The CDR3 protein is CASSVGGRVYNEQFF. In DNA, the CDR3 is TGTGCCAGCAGCGTGGGGGGCAGGGTCTACAATGAGCAGTTCTTC.

The chain carries TRBV6-5 and TRBJ2-3; TRBD2 agrees at 7 bases. The germline gives CDR1 MNHEY, CDR2 SVGAGI. V trimming: 8 bases; J trimming: 9 bases; junction bases outside the gene matches: 14. This CDR3 is 14 amino acids long. The CDR3 DNA reads TGTGCCAGCCGTATAGGGGAGAGGGGAGGGACGCAGTATTTT. Residues: CASRIGERGGTQYF.

The V and J genes are TRBV5-6 and TRBJ1-2; D is unresolved. The CDR3 length is 14 residues. V lost 2 bases and J 8 bases, leaving 16 bases between the germline ends. Germline CDR1 SGHDT, CDR2 YYEEEE. CDR3 residues: CASSLGLAYDGYTF. CDR3 bases: TGTGCCAGCAGCTTAGGGCTCGCTTATGACGGCTACACCTTC. Filled out from reference TRBV5-6 and TRBJ1-2, the complete variable domain reads DAGVTQSPTHLIKTRGQQVTLRCSPKSGHDTVSWYQQALGQGPQFIFQYYEEEERQRGNFPDRFSGHQFPNYSSELNVNALLLGDSALYLCASSLGLAYDGYTFGSGTRLTVV.

V is TRBV10-3 and J is TRBJ1-1, with 7 positions matching TRBD1. The germline V gene encodes CDR1 ENHRY and CDR2 SYGVKD. There are 14 residues in the CDR3. The ends lost 6 bases at V and 0 bases at J; junction bases unmatched: 4. The CDR3 DNA sequence: TGTGCCATCAGGCGGGACAGCTTGAACACTGAAGCTTTCTTT. Its translation is CAIRRDSLNTEAFF.

The chain carries TRBV5-1 and TRBJ1-3; D remains ambiguous. CDR1 and CDR2 from the germline V gene are SGHRS and YFSETQ. The CDR3 spans 16 residues. V lost 0 bases, J lost 4 bases, and 14 bases lay in between. CDR3 DNA: TGCGCCAGCAGCTTGGCCGGCAGGTCAGGAGGAAACACCATATATTTT. Translating gives CASSLAGRSGGNTIYF.

The chain couples TRBV11-2 to TRBJ1-2; D gene unclear. This CDR3 is 12 amino acids long. From germline, CDR1 is SGHAT and CDR2 FQNNGV. The V end lost 5 bases, the J end lost 8 bases, and 12 bases lay between the germline ends. In nucleotides, the CDR3 is TGTGCCAGCAGCCAACAGAGCGGAGGCTACACCTTC. Protein: CASSQQSGGYTF.

This clone was detected only once. CDR3 sequence reads: CASSLVGQTGGYTF. DNA of the CDR3: TGTGCCAGCAGCTTAGTGGGTCAGACTGGCGGCTACACCTTC. The chain links TRBV11-2 to TRBJ1-2; D unclear. Germline CDR1 reads SGHAT; CDR2 reads FQNNGV. V was shortened by 1 base and J by 8 bases, with 14 bases between the two germline ends. The CDR3 totals 14 residues.

The chain couples TRBV25-1 to TRBJ1-2; 7 nucleotides align to TRBD1. V was clipped by 7 bases and J by 4 bases; unmatched bases: 6. This CDR3 region has 13 residues. CDR1 is MGHDK and CDR2 is SYGVNS in the germline V gene. The CDR3 protein is CASTTGEAYGYTF. DNA of the CDR3: TGTGCCAGCACAACAGGGGAGGCCTATGGCTACACCTTC.

V is TRBV19 and J is TRBJ1-4, with 10 bases fitting TRBD1. The CDR3 is 13 amino acids. V shed 5 bases and J 8 bases; nucleotides not matched to a gene: 2. Germline CDR1 reads LNHDA; CDR2 reads SQIVND (reference sequence). This chain's CDR3 is CASSSDRGEKLFF. Written as DNA, the CDR3 is TGTGCCAGTAGTTCGGACAGGGGGGAAAAACTGTTTTTT.

The rearrangement joins TRBV30 to TRBJ1-4; D may be TRBD1 (5 bases). V dropped 2 bases and J dropped 3 bases, with 13 bases sitting between them. CDR1 is GTSNPN and CDR2 is SVGIG in the germline V gene (reference sequence). The CDR3 runs 15 residues. The CDR3 DNA reads TGTGCCTGGAGTCCCTTCAGGGAGGCTAATGAAAAACTGTTTTTT. As protein: CAWSPFREANEKLFF.

The rearrangement joins TRBV2 to TRBJ2-1, with D unclear. Trimming pared 6 bases from V and 0 bases from J, leaving 6 bases between. The germline V gene has CDR1 SNHLY and CDR2 FYNNEI. CDR3 length: 13 amino acids. In nucleotides, the CDR3 is TGTGCCAGCAGGGGAAACTCCTACAATGAGCAGTTCTTC. This encodes CASRGNSYNEQFF.

This clone was counted a few times. The gene calls are TRBV30 and TRBJ1-2; D may be TRBD1 (6 bases). CDR1 is GTSNPN and CDR2 is SVGIG in the germline V gene (reference sequence). Trimming took off 8 bases at V and 4 bases at J, with 14 bases between the two ends. The CDR3 spans 12 residues. CDR3 region: CAGLVGGYGYTF. The CDR3 DNA is TGTGCCGGCTTGGTAGGGGGCTATGGCTACACCTTC.

The chain links TRBV7-9 to TRBJ1-4, with D possibly being TRBD1 (6 bases). The CDR3 extends over 15 amino acids. The germline V gene encodes CDR1 SEHNR and CDR2 FQNEAQ (reference sequence). Trimming removed 0 bases from V and 7 bases from J, with 12 bases in between. For the CDR3, the DNA is TGTGCCAGCAGCTTAGCGGGGGGGCAAGGTGAAAAACTGTTTTTT. It codes for CASSLAGGQGEKLFF.

The gene calls are TRBV15 and TRBJ2-7, with 7 bases lining up with TRBD1. Per the germline V gene, CDR1 is LNHNV and CDR2 is YYDKDF (reference sequence). The length of the CDR3 is 12 residues. Losses at the gene ends were 5 bases for V and 6 bases for J; bases not matched to a gene: 4. CDR3: CATSETGSEQYF. The CDR3 nucleotides are TGTGCCACCAGCGAGACAGGGAGCGAGCAGTACTTC.

The sample holds one count of this clone. The genes are TRBV6-1 and TRBJ2-5, with TRBD1 identical over 10 bases. Trimming removed 4 bases from V and 2 bases from J; junction bases left unmatched: 7. This CDR3 is 16 amino acids long. Per the germline V gene, CDR1 is MNHNS and CDR2 is SASEGT. The CDR3 region is CASSVWGTGAQETQYF. The CDR3 region has the DNA TGTGCCAGCAGTGTATGGGGGACAGGGGCTCAAGAGACCCAGTACTTC.

J is TRBJ2-2 and V is TRBV5-6; 7 nucleotides agree with TRBD1. The ends lost 4 bases at V and 1 base at J; junction bases unmatched: 7. CDR1 is SGHDT, CDR2 YYEEEE, per germline. CDR3 length equals 16 residues. The CDR3 protein is CASSPIGTENTGELFF. The CDR3 coding sequence is TGTGCCAGCAGCCCAATCGGGACAGAGAACACCGGGGAGCTGTTTTTT.

CDR3 loop: CASSQVGGARTNEKLFF. The CDR3 region has the DNA TGCGCCAGCAGCCAAGTTGGAGGGGCCCGAACTAATGAAAAACTGTTTTTT. J is TRBJ1-4 and V is TRBV4-1; TRBD1 is a possible D gene (5 bases). Between the trimmed V and J ends, which lost 1 base and 1 base, there was a span of 13 bases. Per the germline V gene, CDR1 is MGHRA and CDR2 is YSYEKL. The CDR3 loop spans 17 amino acids.

The J gene is TRBJ2-1, the V gene TRBV5-4, with 7 bases fitting TRBD2. The CDR3 has 16 amino acids. V dropped 2 bases and J dropped 8; count of bases not matched to a gene: 13. The germline CDR1 and CDR2 sequences are SGHNT and YYREEE (reference sequence). This CDR3 is CASSFGGSYRSDEQFF. The CDR3 DNA reads TGTGCCAGCAGCTTCGGCGGGAGCTATCGGAGTGATGAGCAGTTCTTC.

A few counts support this clone. The chain employs TRBV5-1 and TRBJ1-2; D possibly corresponds to TRBD1 (5 bases). Germline CDR1 SGHRS, CDR2 YFSETQ. Trimming shortened V by 4 bases and J by 8 bases, and 21 bases separated the two germline ends. This CDR3 is built from 15 residues. The CDR3 DNA reads as TGCGCCAGCAGCAACCCCAGGGTTAAGGGGTACGGCTACACCTTC. It codes for CASSNPRVKGYGYTF. Full variable domain (rest looked up from reference TRBV5-1 and TRBJ1-2): KAGVTQTPRYLIKTRGQQVTLSCSPISGHRSVSWYQQTPGQGLQFLFEYFSETQRNKGNFPGRFSGRQFSNSRSEMNVSTLELGDSALYLCASSNPRVKGYGYTFGSGTRLTVV.

This rearrangement joins TRBV6-6 to TRBJ2-6; D remains ambiguous. The germline V gene has CDR1 MNHNY and CDR2 SVGAGI (reference sequence). The V end lost 7 bases, the J end lost 0 bases, and 10 bases lay between the germline ends. The CDR3 runs 15 residues. Here the CDR3 reads CASIFGFSGANVLTF. CDR3 DNA sequence: TGTGCCAGCATTTTTGGATTCTCTGGGGCCAACGTCCTGACTTTC.

This sequence joins TRBV7-9 and TRBJ2-1; 8 bases align to TRBD2. This CDR3 has 16 amino acids. CDR1 SEHNR and CDR2 FQNEAQ come from the germline V gene (reference sequence). V lost 4 bases and J lost 7; bases outside the gene matches: 12. The CDR3 bases are TGTGCCAGCAGCTCACCTTCCGGGAGGGCCGTAAATGAGCAGTTCTTC. Its protein is CASSSPSGRAVNEQFF.

The rearrangement uses TRBV28 and TRBJ1-2, with 8 bases fitting TRBD1. The germline gives CDR1 MDHEN, CDR2 SYDVKM. V was clipped by 3 bases and J by 6 bases; unmatched bases: 6. CDR3 length: 14 amino acids. CDR3 nucleotide sequence: TGTGCCAGCAGTTTTCGCGGACAGGGCCATGGCTACACCTTC. Translation gives CASSFRGQGHGYTF.